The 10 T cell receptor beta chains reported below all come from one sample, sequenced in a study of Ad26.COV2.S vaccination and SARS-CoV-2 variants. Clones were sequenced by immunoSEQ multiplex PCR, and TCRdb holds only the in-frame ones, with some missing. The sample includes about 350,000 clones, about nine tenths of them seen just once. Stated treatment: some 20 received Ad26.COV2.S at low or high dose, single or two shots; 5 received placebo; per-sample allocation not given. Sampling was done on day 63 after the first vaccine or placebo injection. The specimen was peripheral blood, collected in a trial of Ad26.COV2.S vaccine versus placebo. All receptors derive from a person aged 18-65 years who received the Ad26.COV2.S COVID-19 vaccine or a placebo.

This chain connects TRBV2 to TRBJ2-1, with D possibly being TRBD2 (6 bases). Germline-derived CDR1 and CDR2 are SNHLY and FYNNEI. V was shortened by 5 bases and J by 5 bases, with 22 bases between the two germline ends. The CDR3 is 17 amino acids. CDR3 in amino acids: CASSQSPGLSTNNEQFF. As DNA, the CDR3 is TGTGCCAGCAGTCAAAGCCCGGGACTCTCAACGAACAATGAGCAGTTCTTC.

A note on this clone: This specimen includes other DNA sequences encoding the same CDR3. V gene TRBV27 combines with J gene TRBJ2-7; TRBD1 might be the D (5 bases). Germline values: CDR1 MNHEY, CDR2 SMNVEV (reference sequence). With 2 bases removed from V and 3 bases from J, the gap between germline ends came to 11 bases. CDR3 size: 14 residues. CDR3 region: CASSLTPQGYEQYF. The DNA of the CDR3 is TGTGCCAGCAGTTTAACCCCCCAGGGCTACGAGCAGTACTTC.

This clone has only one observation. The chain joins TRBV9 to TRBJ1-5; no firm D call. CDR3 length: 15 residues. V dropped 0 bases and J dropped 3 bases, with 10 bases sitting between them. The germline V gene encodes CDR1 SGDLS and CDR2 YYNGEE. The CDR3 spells CASSVEGLDNQPQHF. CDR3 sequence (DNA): TGTGCCAGCAGCGTAGAAGGGTTGGACAATCAGCCCCAGCATTTT.

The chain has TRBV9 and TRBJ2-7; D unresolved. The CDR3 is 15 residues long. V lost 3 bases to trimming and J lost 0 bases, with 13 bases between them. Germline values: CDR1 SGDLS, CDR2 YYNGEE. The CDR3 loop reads CASSAGLESSYEQYF. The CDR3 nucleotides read TGTGCCAGCAGCGCTGGATTAGAAAGCTCCTACGAGCAGTACTTC.

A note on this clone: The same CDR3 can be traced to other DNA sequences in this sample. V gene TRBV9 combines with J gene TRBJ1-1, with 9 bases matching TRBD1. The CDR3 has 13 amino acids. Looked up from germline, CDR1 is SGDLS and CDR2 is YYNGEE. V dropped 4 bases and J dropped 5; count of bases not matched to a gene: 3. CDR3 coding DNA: TGTGCCAGCAGCCCCGGACAGGGGACTGAAGCTTTCTTT. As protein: CASSPGQGTEAFF.

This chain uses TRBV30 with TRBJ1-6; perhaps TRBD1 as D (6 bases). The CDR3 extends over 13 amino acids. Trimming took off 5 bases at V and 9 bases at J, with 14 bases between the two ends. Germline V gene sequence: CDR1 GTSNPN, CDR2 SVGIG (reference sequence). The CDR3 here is CAWRLGGFSPLHF. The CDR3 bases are TGTGCCTGGCGCTTAGGGGGTTTTTCACCCCTCCACTTT.

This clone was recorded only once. The CDR3 sequence is CASSTRVARDYEQYF. The DNA for the CDR3 is TGTGCCAGCAGCACCCGGGTGGCCCGAGACTACGAGCAGTACTTC. The chain employs TRBV7-2 and TRBJ2-7; D gene unclear. Trimming removed 5 bases from V and 3 bases from J, with 17 bases in between. The CDR3 runs to 15 residues. Germline V gives CDR1 SGHTA, CDR2 FQGNSA. The full variable domain, in which reference TRBV7-2 and TRBJ2-7 provide the parts outside the CDR3, is GAGVSQSPSNKVTEKGKDVELRCDPISGHTALYWYRQSLGQGLEFLIYFQGNSAPDKSGLPSDRFSAERTGGSVSTLTIQRTQQEDSAVYLCASSTRVARDYEQYFGPGTRLTVT.

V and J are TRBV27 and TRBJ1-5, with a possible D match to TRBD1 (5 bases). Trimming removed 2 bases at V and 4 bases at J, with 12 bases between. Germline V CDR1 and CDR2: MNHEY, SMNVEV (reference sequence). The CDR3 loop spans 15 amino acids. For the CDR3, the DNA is TGTGCCAGCAGTTTAGAGGGGCCGGGGAATCAGCCCCAGCATTTT. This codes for CASSLEGPGNQPQHF.

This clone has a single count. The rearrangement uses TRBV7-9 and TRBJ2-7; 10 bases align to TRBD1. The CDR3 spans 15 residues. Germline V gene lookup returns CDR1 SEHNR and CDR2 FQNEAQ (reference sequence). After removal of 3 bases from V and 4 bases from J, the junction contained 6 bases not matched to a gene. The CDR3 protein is CASSFRGDRGYEQYF. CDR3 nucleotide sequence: TGTGCCAGCAGCTTCAGGGGGGACAGGGGATACGAGCAGTACTTC.

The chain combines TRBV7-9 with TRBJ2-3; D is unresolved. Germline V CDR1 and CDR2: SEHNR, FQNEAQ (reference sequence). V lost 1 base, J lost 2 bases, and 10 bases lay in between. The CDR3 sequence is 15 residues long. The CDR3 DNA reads TGTGCCAGCAGCTTAGTTGTCTTGATCACAGATACGCAGTATTTT. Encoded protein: CASSLVVLITDTQYF.